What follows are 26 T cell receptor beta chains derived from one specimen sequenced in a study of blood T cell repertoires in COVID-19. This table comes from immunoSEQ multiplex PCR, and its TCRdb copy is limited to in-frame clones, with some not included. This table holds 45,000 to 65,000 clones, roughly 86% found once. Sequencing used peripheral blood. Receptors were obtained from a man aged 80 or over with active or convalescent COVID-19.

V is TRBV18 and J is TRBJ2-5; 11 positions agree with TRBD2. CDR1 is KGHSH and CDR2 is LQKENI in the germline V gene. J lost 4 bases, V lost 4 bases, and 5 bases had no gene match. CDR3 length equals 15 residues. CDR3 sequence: CASSLQLAGAETQYF. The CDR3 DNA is TGTGCCAGCTCACTTCAACTAGCGGGGGCAGAGACCCAGTACTTC.

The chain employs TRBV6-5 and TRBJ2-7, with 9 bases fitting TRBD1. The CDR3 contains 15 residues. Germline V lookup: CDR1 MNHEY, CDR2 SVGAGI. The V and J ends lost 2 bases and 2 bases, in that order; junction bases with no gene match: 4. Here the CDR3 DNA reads TGTGCCAGCAGTTACCAGGGGACAGGGACCTACGAGCAGTACTTC. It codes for CASSYQGTGTYEQYF.

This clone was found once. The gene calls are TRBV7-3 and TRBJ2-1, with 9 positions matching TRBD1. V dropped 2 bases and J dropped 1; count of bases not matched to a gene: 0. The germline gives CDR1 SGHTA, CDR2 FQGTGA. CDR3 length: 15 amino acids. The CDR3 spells CASSLGTGSYNEQFF. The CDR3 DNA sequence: TGTGCCAGCAGCTTAGGGACAGGGTCCTACAATGAGCAGTTCTTC.

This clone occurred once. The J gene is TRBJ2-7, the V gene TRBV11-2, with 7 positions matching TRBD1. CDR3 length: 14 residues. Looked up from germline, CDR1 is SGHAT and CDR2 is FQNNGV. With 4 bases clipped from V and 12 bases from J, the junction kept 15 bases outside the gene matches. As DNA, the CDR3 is TGTGCCAGCAGCTCAGGGCTGTCGACAGGGATTCGGTACTTC. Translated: CASSSGLSTGIRYF.

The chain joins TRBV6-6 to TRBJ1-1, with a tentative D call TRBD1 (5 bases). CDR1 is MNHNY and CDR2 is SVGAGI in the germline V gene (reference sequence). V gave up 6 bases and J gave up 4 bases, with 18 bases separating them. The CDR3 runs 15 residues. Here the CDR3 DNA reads TGTGCCAGCAGACCATGGGGGGGTCGGGTCACTGAAGCTTTCTTT. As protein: CASRPWGGRVTEAFF.

The CDR3, as DNA: TGTGCCAGCAGCTTGGCCGGAGGGGGCAGTAATTCACCCCTCCACTTT. Amino acids: CASSLAGGGSNSPLHF. This sequence joins TRBV5-6 and TRBJ1-6; 7 nucleotides agree with TRBD1. The germline V gene encodes CDR1 SGHDT and CDR2 YYEEEE. The trim removed 0 bases at V and 6 bases at J, leaving 6 bases unmatched. The CDR3 totals 16 residues.

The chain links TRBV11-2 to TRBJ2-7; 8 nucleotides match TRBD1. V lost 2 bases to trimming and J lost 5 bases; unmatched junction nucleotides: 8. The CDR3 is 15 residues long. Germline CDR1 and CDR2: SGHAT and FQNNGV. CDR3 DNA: TGTGCCAGCAGCTTACGAGGACAGGGCCTCGACGAGCAGTACTTC. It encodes CASSLRGQGLDEQYF.

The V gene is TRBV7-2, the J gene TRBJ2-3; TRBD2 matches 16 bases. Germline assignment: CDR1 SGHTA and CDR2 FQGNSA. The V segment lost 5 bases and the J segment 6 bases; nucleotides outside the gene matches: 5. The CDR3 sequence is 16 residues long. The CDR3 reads CASSMGLAGGPDTQYF. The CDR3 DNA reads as TGTGCCAGCAGCATGGGACTAGCGGGGGGGCCTGATACGCAGTATTTT.

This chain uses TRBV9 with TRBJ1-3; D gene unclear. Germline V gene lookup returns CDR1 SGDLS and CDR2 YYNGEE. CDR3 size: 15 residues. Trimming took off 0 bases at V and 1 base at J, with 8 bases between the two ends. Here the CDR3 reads CASSVEEVSGNTIYF. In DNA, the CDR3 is TGTGCCAGCAGCGTAGAGGAGGTTTCTGGAAACACCATATATTTT. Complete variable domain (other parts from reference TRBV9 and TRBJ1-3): DSGVTQTPKHLITATGQRVTLRCSPRSGDLSVYWYQQSLDQGLQFLIQYYNGEERAKGNILERFSAQQFPDLHSELNLSSLELGDSALYFCASSVEEVSGNTIYFGEGSWLTVV.

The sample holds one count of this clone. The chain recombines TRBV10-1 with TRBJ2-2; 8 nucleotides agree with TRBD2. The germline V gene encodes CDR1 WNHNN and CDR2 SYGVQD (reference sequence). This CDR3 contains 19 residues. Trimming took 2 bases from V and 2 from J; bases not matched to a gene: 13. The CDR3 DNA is TGCGCCAGCAGTGAGCCCCGGAGCGGGGGCCTCCTCAACACCGGGGAGCTGTTTTTT. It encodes CASSEPRSGGLLNTGELFF.

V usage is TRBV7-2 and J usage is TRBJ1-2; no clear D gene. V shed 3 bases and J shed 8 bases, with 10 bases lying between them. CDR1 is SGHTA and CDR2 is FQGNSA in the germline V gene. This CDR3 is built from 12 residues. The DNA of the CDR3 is TGTGCCAGCAGCTTTTCCCGAGGGGGCTACACCTTC. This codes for CASSFSRGGYTF.

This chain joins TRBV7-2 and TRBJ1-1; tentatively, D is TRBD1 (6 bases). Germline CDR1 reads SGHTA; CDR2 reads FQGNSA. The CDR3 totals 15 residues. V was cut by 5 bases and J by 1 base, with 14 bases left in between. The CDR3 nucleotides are TGTGCCAGCAGCCCCGGGGGGGCGGGGAACACTGAAGCTTTCTTT. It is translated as CASSPGGAGNTEAFF.

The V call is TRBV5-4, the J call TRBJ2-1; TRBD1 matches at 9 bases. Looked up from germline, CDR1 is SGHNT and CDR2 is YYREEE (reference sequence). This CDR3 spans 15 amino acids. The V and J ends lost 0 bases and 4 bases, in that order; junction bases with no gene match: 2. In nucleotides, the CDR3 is TGTGCCAGCAGCTTGGGGACAGGGGTTTACAATGAGCAGTTCTTC. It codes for CASSLGTGVYNEQFF.

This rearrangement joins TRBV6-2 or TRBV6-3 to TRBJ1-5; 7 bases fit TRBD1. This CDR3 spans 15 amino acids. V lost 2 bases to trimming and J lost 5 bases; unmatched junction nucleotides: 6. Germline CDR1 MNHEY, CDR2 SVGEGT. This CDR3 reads CASSYLAQGDQPQHF. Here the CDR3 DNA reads TGTGCCAGCAGTTACCTTGCGCAGGGGGATCAGCCCCAGCATTTT.

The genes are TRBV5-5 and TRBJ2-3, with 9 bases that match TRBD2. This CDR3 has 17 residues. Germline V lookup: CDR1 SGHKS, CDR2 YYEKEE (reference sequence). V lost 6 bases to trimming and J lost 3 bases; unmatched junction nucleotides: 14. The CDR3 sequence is CASILGFAGGPTDTQYF. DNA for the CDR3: TGTGCCAGCATCCTCGGGTTTGCGGGGGGGCCGACAGATACGCAGTATTTT.

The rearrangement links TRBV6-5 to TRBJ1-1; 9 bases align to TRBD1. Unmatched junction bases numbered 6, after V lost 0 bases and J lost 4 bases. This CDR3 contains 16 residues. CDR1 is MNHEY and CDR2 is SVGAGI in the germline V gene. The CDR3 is CASSYSTDRGFTEAFF. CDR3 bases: TGTGCCAGCAGTTACTCGACGGACAGGGGATTCACTGAAGCTTTCTTT.

The CDR3 reads CASSEDGAVGRLYGYTF. CDR3 sequence (DNA): TGTGCCAGCAGTGAAGATGGGGCCGTCGGAAGACTCTATGGCTACACCTTC. J is TRBJ1-2 and V is TRBV25-1, with a weak D call TRBD1 (5 bases). This CDR3 has 17 residues. Germline lookup yields CDR1 MGHDK and CDR2 SYGVNS. V was shortened by 2 bases and J by 4 bases, with 20 bases between the two germline ends.

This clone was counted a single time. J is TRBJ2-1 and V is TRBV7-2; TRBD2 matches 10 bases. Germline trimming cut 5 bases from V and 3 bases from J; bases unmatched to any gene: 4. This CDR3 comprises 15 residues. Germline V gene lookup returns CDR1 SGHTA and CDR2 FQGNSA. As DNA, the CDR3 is TGTGCCAGCAGCCTCGGACTAGCGGACTACAATGAGCAGTTCTTC. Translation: CASSLGLADYNEQFF.

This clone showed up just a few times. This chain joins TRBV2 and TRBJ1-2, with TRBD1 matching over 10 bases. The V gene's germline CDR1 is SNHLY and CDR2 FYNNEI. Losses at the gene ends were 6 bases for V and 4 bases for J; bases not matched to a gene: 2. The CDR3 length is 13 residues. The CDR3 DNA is TGTGCCAGCAGAGGGACAGGGGTCTATGGCTACACCTTC. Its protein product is CASRGTGVYGYTF.

The CDR3 reads CASSLREGRSTGELFF. CDR3 nucleotides: TGTGCCAGCAGCTTAAGGGAGGGGCGGTCCACCGGGGAGCTGTTTTTT. V is TRBV7-9 and J is TRBJ2-2; TRBD2 aligns across 7 bases. The CDR3 length is 16 residues. Germline lookup yields CDR1 SEHNR and CDR2 FQNEAQ (reference sequence). V trimming: 2 bases; J trimming: 4 bases; junction bases outside the gene matches: 7.

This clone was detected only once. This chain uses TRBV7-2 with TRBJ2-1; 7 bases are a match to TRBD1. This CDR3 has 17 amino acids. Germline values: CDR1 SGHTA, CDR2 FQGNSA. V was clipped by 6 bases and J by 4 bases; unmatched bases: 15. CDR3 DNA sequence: TGTGCCAGCAGTCCCAGCCCGGGACAGCTGGGATACAATGAGCAGTTCTTC. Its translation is CASSPSPGQLGYNEQFF.

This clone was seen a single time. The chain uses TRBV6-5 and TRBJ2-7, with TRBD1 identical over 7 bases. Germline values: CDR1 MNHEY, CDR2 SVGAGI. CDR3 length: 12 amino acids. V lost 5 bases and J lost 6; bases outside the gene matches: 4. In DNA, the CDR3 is TGTGCCAGCAGTAGACAGGGCGTCGAGCAGTACTTC. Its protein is CASSRQGVEQYF.

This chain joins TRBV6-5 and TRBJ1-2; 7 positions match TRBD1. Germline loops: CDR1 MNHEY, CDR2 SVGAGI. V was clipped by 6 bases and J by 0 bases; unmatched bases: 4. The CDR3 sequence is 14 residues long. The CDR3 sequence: CASRAGQSNYGYTF. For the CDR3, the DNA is TGTGCCAGCAGGGCGGGACAGTCTAACTATGGCTACACCTTC.

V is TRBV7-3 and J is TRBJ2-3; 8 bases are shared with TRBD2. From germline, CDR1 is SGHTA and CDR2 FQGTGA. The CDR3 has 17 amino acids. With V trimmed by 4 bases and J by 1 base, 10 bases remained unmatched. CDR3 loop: CASSSLQRGLGTDTQYF. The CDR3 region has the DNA TGTGCCAGCAGCTCGCTCCAGCGGGGGTTGGGCACAGATACGCAGTATTTT.

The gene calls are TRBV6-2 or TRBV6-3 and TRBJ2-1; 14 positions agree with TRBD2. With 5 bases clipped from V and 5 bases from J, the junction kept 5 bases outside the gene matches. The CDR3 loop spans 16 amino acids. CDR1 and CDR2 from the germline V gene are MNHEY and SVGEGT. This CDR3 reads CASSHGLAGGNNEQFF. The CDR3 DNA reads TGTGCCAGCAGTCACGGACTAGCGGGGGGTAACAATGAGCAGTTCTTC.

The CDR3 region is CASSQRGGFKLGYTF. The CDR3 coding sequence is TGTGCCAGCAGCCAAAGGGGGGGCTTCAAGTTGGGCTACACCTTC. V and J are TRBV3-1 (or the pseudogene TRBV3-2) and TRBJ1-2, with D tentatively TRBD1 (6 bases). The CDR3 runs 15 residues. CDR1 and CDR2 (germline): LGHDT, YNNKEL (reference sequence). V lost 2 bases and J 8 bases, leaving 18 bases between the germline ends.